This entry describes one TCR beta chain. Its specificity is not known. The data derive from a study of OX40 agonist ivuxolimab in advanced cancers. Study-wide background: The treatment was a fully human IgG2 OX40 agonist, ivuxolimab. Melanoma, hepatocellular carcinoma, head and neck or renal cell cancer occurred in dose-escalation patients.

With baseline, cycle 4 day 1, and cycle 7 day 1 as timepoints, blood was sampled. Study-wide findings and caveats: CD4+ and CD8+ blood T cells expanded clonally by week 6 at 0.1 to 3.0 mg/kg.

Repertoires were generated with immunoSEQ multiplex PCR, while TCRdb's copy carries only in-frame clones and drops some. In the table there are under 50,000 clones, more than 70% of which are singletons. The source material was CD4+ or CD8+ T cells sorted from blood, sampled in a trial of the OX40 agonist ivuxolimab. The TCR was taken from an adult with an advanced solid tumor such as melanoma, head and neck, liver or kidney cancer.

The CDR3 loop is CASSLESTSGGRGLTQYF. In DNA form, the CDR3 reads TGTGCCAGCAGCTTAGAGAGCACTTCCGGGGGCAGGGGGTTAACCCAGTACTTC. V is TRBV7-2 and J is TRBJ2-5; D perhaps matches TRBD1 (7 bases). There are 18 residues in the CDR3. Between the trimmed V and J ends, which lost 1 base and 8 bases, there was a span of 26 bases. Germline lookup yields CDR1 SGHTA and CDR2 FQGNSA. Complete variable domain (other parts from reference TRBV7-2 and TRBJ2-5): GAGVSQSPSNKVTEKGKDVELRCDPISGHTALYWYRQSLGQGLEFLIYFQGNSAPDKSGLPSDRFSAERTGGSVSTLTIQRTQQEDSAVYLCASSLESTSGGRGLTQYFGPGTRLLVL.